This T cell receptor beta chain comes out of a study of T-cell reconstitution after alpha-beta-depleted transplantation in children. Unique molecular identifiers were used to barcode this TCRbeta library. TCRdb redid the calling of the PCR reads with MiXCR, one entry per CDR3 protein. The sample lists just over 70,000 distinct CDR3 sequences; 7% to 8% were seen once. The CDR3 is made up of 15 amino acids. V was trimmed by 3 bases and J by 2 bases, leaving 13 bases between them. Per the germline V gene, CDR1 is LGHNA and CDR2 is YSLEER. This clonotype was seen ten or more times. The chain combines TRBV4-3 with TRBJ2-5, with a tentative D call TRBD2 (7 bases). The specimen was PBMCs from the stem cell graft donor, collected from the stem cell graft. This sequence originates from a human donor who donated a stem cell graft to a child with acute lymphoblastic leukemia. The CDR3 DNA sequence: TGCGCCAGCAGCCACGAAAGGGGGGGTCAAGAGACCCAGTACTTC. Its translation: CASSHERGGQETQYF.